These 31 T cell receptor beta chains were all obtained from the same sample, sequenced in a study of T cell changes during pregnancy in multiple sclerosis. The protocol was immunoSEQ multiplex PCR, while the TCRdb copy is restricted to in-frame clones and leaves out a portion. The sample includes about 93,000 clones, around 92% seen only once; the top ten take about 2%. The material was peripheral blood, obtained after pregnancy. The receptors here all came from a female donor with multiple sclerosis, enrolled in a pregnancy study.

The chain recombines TRBV30 with TRBJ1-5; the D gene is possibly TRBD1 (6 bases). V dropped 4 bases and J dropped 3 bases, with 13 bases sitting between them. The CDR3 has 14 residues. In germline, CDR1 is GTSNPN, CDR2 SVGIG (reference sequence). CDR3 sequence (DNA): TGTGCCTGGAACCCTACAGGGTACAATCAGCCCCAGCATTTT. Protein sequence: CAWNPTGYNQPQHF.

The rearrangement uses TRBV5-1 and TRBJ1-6; D uncertain. The V end was cut by 0 bases, the J end by 6 bases, with 10 bases between. The germline V gene encodes CDR1 SGHRS and CDR2 YFSETQ. CDR3 length: 15 residues. This CDR3 reads CASSLGANGNSPLHF. The CDR3 bases are TGCGCCAGCAGCTTGGGGGCAAATGGTAATTCACCCCTCCACTTT.

This chain links TRBV29-1 with TRBJ2-1; D unresolved. Between the trimmed V and J ends, which lost 5 bases and 2 bases, there was a span of 10 bases. The CDR3 totals 13 residues. The germline V gene has CDR1 SQVTM and CDR2 ANQGSEA. The CDR3 sequence is CSVPTTAYNEQFF. The CDR3 bases are TGCAGCGTTCCGACAACCGCCTACAATGAGCAGTTCTTC.

This chain links TRBV19 with TRBJ1-2; D not resolved. V was pared by 2 bases and J by 4 bases, with 8 bases between. The CDR3 runs 13 residues. Looked up from germline, CDR1 is LNHDA and CDR2 is SQIVND (reference sequence). In nucleotides, the CDR3 is TGTGCCAGTAGTATAAGCCGGGTCTATGGCTACACCTTC. Translation gives CASSISRVYGYTF.

V gene TRBV6-5 combines with J gene TRBJ2-7, with 8 bases aligning to TRBD1. V trimming: 8 bases; J trimming: 6 bases; junction bases outside the gene matches: 6. The CDR3 is made up of 12 amino acids. Looked up from germline, CDR1 is MNHEY and CDR2 is SVGAGI. As DNA, the CDR3 is TGTGCCAGCGAAACAGGGGGGTCCGAGCAGTACTTC. It is translated as CASETGGSEQYF.

V and J are TRBV19 and TRBJ2-5; D is unresolved. Germline V lookup: CDR1 LNHDA, CDR2 SQIVND (reference sequence). This CDR3 spans 13 amino acids. The germline V and J ends were trimmed by 0 bases and 5 bases, with 7 bases remaining between them. The CDR3 DNA follows: TGTGCCAGTAGTATAGAGGTCAGGGAGACCCAGTACTTC. This codes for CASSIEVRETQYF.

The V and J genes are TRBV6-6 and TRBJ2-7; D perhaps matches TRBD2 (7 bases). Trimming took off 7 bases at V and 2 bases at J, with 21 bases between the two ends. Germline loops: CDR1 MNHNY, CDR2 SVGAGI (reference sequence). The CDR3 consists of 16 residues. CDR3 amino acids: CASNGGGAQPTYEQYF. The CDR3 DNA is TGTGCCAGCAATGGAGGGGGGGCTCAGCCGACCTACGAGCAGTACTTC.

This clone occurred once. The chain uses TRBV6-6 and TRBJ2-1; a weak D match, TRBD1 (6 bases). Between the trimmed V and J ends, which lost 3 bases and 8 bases, there was a span of 20 bases. The germline gives CDR1 MNHNY, CDR2 SVGAGI (reference sequence). This CDR3 contains 16 residues. The DNA for the CDR3 is TGTGCCAGCAGTTATTACGGCCCCGGGACATCGGATGAGCAGTTCTTC. Its translation: CASSYYGPGTSDEQFF.

The chain joins TRBV28 to TRBJ2-7; tentative D call: TRBD2 (6 bases). Per germline, CDR1 MDHEN and CDR2 SYDVKM. There are 14 residues in the CDR3. Trimming left V 4 bases short and J 3 bases short, with 13 bases between. The CDR3 protein is CASSSVAENYEQYF. In nucleotides, the CDR3 is TGTGCCAGCAGTTCGGTAGCGGAGAACTACGAGCAGTACTTC.

The chain is built from TRBV19 and TRBJ2-1; TRBD2 is a possible D gene (6 bases). The germline V gene has CDR1 LNHDA and CDR2 SQIVND (reference sequence). This CDR3 spans 18 amino acids. Trimming shortened V by 3 bases and J by 0 bases, and 18 bases separated the two germline ends. CDR3 protein: CASSMVPWRGNSYNEQFF. The CDR3 DNA sequence: TGTGCCAGTAGTATGGTCCCGTGGCGGGGCAACTCCTACAATGAGCAGTTCTTC.

This chain connects TRBV6-1 to TRBJ2-1, with a tentative D call TRBD1 (6 bases). Per germline, CDR1 MNHNS and CDR2 SASEGT. This CDR3 spans 15 amino acids. V was trimmed by 3 bases and J by 6 bases, leaving 15 bases between them. The CDR3 DNA sequence: TGTGCCAGCAGTGATCCAGAAAAGACAGGCAATGAGCAGTTCTTC. This encodes CASSDPEKTGNEQFF.

The J gene is TRBJ2-2, the V gene TRBV7-3; D is perhaps TRBD1 (5 bases). V was cut by 1 base and J by 2 bases, with 11 bases left in between. The CDR3 has 16 amino acids. Germline V gene lookup returns CDR1 SGHTA and CDR2 FQGTGA. The CDR3 nucleotides read TGTGCCAGCAGCTTAAACCAGGGAAGTAACACCGGGGAGCTGTTTTTT. This gives the protein CASSLNQGSNTGELFF.

The V and J genes are TRBV11-1 and TRBJ2-7; TRBD2 aligns across 11 bases. The CDR3 extends over 15 amino acids. The ends lost 4 bases at V and 6 bases at J; junction bases unmatched: 8. Germline-derived CDR1 and CDR2 are SGHAT and FQDESV (reference sequence). CDR3 in amino acids: CASSSLPSGRREQYF. The CDR3 coding sequence is TGTGCCAGCAGCTCCCTCCCTAGCGGGAGGCGCGAGCAGTACTTC.

The V gene is TRBV28, the J gene TRBJ2-1; 8 bases fit TRBD1. This CDR3 spans 13 amino acids. V lost 6 bases, J lost 7 bases, and 5 bases stayed unmatched. Germline V gene data show CDR1 as MDHEN and CDR2 as SYDVKM. CDR3 DNA sequence: TGTGCCAGCAGCCCGGACAGGGTGAATGAGCAGTTCTTC. Protein product: CASSPDRVNEQFF.

The rearrangement uses TRBV13 and TRBJ1-4; 8 bases are a match to TRBD1. This CDR3 has 16 residues. J was trimmed by 2 bases and V by 5 bases; bases with no gene match: 7. Germline CDR1 and CDR2: PRHDT and FYEKMQ (reference sequence). Here the CDR3 reads CASSQIQGATNEKLFF. The DNA of the CDR3 is TGTGCCAGCAGCCAGATCCAGGGGGCGACTAATGAAAAACTGTTTTTT. The variable domain in full, with the rest retrieved from reference TRBV13 and TRBJ1-4, is AAGVIQSPRHLIKEKRETATLKCYPIPRHDTVYWYQQGPGQDPQFLISFYEKMQSDKGSIPDRFSAQQFSDYHSELNMSSLELGDSALYFCASSQIQGATNEKLFFGSGTQLSVL.

V gene TRBV12-5 combines with J gene TRBJ2-7, with D possibly TRBD1 on 6 matching bases. With 0 bases removed from V and 7 bases from J, the gap between germline ends came to 19 bases. The germline CDR1 and CDR2 sequences are LGHNT and FRNRAP. The CDR3 length is 16 residues. The CDR3 sequence: CASGLVLGAGPAEQYF. CDR3 nucleotide sequence: TGTGCTAGTGGTTTGGTACTGGGGGCAGGGCCGGCGGAGCAGTACTTC.

The rearrangement joins TRBV7-9 to TRBJ2-7; D ambiguous. CDR3 length: 12 amino acids. V was shortened by 1 base and J by 4 bases, with 5 bases between the two germline ends. Germline assignment: CDR1 SEHNR and CDR2 FQNEAQ (reference sequence). The CDR3 nucleotides are TGTGCCAGCAGCTTAGGGGCTTACGAGCAGTACTTC. It codes for CASSLGAYEQYF.

The gene calls are TRBV2 and TRBJ2-7; TRBD2 aligns across 11 bases. Germline lookup yields CDR1 SNHLY and CDR2 FYNNEI. The CDR3 runs 14 residues. The V gene end was trimmed by 5 bases and the J gene end by 1 base; junction bases not matched to a gene: 1. This CDR3 reads CASSLAGGSYEQYF. The DNA for the CDR3 is TGTGCCAGCAGTCTAGCGGGGGGATCCTACGAGCAGTACTTC.

V gene TRBV9 combines with J gene TRBJ2-1; 9 bases line up with TRBD2. The CDR3 is 14 amino acids. CDR1 is SGDLS and CDR2 is YYNGEE in the germline V gene. Germline trimming cut 4 bases from V and 7 bases from J; bases unmatched to any gene: 6. CDR3 loop: CASSPIAGENEQFF. The CDR3 DNA reads TGTGCCAGCAGCCCCATAGCGGGGGAGAATGAGCAGTTCTTC.

A single count supports this clone. V and J are TRBV4-3 and TRBJ1-5, with unresolved D. The CDR3 runs 15 residues. V dropped 3 bases and J dropped 0 bases, with 9 bases sitting between them. The germline V gene has CDR1 LGHNA and CDR2 YSLEER. The DNA of the CDR3 is TGCGCCAGCAGCCAGCAGGCTTATAGCAATCAGCCCCAGCATTTT. Encoded protein: CASSQQAYSNQPQHF.

V usage is TRBV11-3 and J usage is TRBJ2-7; 7 bases agree with TRBD2. The junction had 5 bases not matched to a gene; V was cut back by 4 bases and J by 5 bases. The CDR3 loop spans 13 amino acids. Germline loops: CDR1 SGHNT, CDR2 YENEEA. Here the CDR3 DNA reads TGTGCCAGCAGCTCCCGGGACTACCACGAGCAGTACTTC. It yields the protein CASSSRDYHEQYF.

The chain uses TRBV6-5 and TRBJ2-2; D unclear. CDR1 and CDR2 from the germline V gene are MNHEY and SVGAGI. Trimming pared 5 bases from V and 0 bases from J, leaving 4 bases between. The CDR3 has 13 residues. CDR3 coding DNA: TGTGCCAGCAGTCGAGCGAACACCGGGGAGCTGTTTTTT. Its translation is CASSRANTGELFF.

The chain is built from TRBV27 and TRBJ1-1; TRBD1 is a possible D gene (6 bases). CDR3 length equals 15 residues. The V end was cut by 5 bases, the J end by 4 bases, with 17 bases between. Germline lookup yields CDR1 MNHEY and CDR2 SMNVEV (reference sequence). The CDR3 sequence: CASSETGQGGTEAFF. CDR3 DNA: TGTGCCAGCAGTGAAACGGGACAAGGGGGCACTGAAGCTTTCTTT.

V and J are TRBV9 and TRBJ2-2, with a possible D match to TRBD2 (6 bases). The CDR3 runs 14 residues. CDR1 is SGDLS and CDR2 is YYNGEE in the germline V gene. Trimming shortened V by 4 bases and J by 3 bases, and 10 bases separated the two germline ends. The CDR3 loop reads CASSTGVHTGELFF. CDR3 DNA: TGTGCCAGCAGCACGGGAGTACACACCGGGGAGCTGTTTTTT.

This chain connects TRBV7-9 to TRBJ2-3; TRBD2 is a possible D gene (5 bases). V lost 3 bases, J lost 8 bases, and 12 bases lay in between. Germline V lookup: CDR1 SEHNR, CDR2 FQNEAQ (reference sequence). The CDR3 totals 13 residues. The CDR3 sequence is CASSFGTRGTQYF. The CDR3 DNA sequence: TGTGCCAGCAGCTTCGGAACTCGGGGTACGCAGTATTTT.

The chain links TRBV7-8 to TRBJ2-7; D is perhaps TRBD2 (6 bases). The CDR3 is made up of 13 amino acids. CDR1 and CDR2 (germline): SGHVS, FQNEAQ. Trimming cost V 5 bases and J 0 bases, with 8 bases left between them. In nucleotides, the CDR3 is TGTGCCAGCAGCATCGGGAGCTCCTACGAGCAGTACTTC. It codes for CASSIGSSYEQYF. The entire variable domain, with the rest obtained from reference TRBV7-8 and TRBJ2-7, is as follows: GAGVSQSPRYKVAKRGQDVALRCDPISGHVSLFWYQQALGQGPEFLTYFQNEAQLDKSGLPSDRFFAERPEGSVSTLKIQRTQQEDSAVYLCASSIGSSYEQYFGPGTRLTVT.

The rearrangement joins TRBV7-9 to TRBJ2-7, with TRBD1 matching over 9 bases. Germline V gives CDR1 SEHNR, CDR2 FQNEAQ (reference sequence). The trim removed 0 bases at V and 6 bases at J, leaving 3 bases unmatched. This CDR3 contains 14 residues. The DNA of the CDR3 is TGTGCCAGCAGCTTAGCGGAGGGACAGGGCGAGCAGTACTTC. It translates to CASSLAEGQGEQYF.

The V gene is TRBV19, the J gene TRBJ2-5; D is uncertain. The CDR3 runs 15 residues. Trimming left V 7 bases short and J 5 bases short, with 20 bases between. Germline CDR1 is LNHDA and CDR2 is SQIVND (reference sequence). The CDR3 DNA is TGTGCCAGTAAAGAGGCCCAGCTGCCAATCGAGACCCAGTACTTC. Protein sequence: CASKEAQLPIETQYF.

This chain uses TRBV19 with TRBJ2-4; 7 bases fit TRBD1. From germline, CDR1 is LNHDA and CDR2 SQIVND (reference sequence). The J segment lost 0 bases and the V segment lost 1 base, leaving 18 bases of the junction unmatched. The CDR3 is made up of 21 amino acids. CDR3 protein: CASSIGPRSGQAYLAKNIQYF. As DNA, the CDR3 is TGTGCCAGTAGTATAGGCCCACGTTCCGGACAGGCGTATTTAGCCAAAAACATTCAGTACTTC.

This chain uses TRBV7-2 with TRBJ2-1; the D is unclear. The germline CDR1 and CDR2 sequences are SGHTA and FQGNSA. V lost 2 bases and J lost 0, with 11 bases in between. The CDR3 sequence is 16 residues long. This CDR3 is CASSLSGGYSYNEQFF. DNA for the CDR3: TGTGCCAGCAGCTTATCTGGCGGCTACTCCTACAATGAGCAGTTCTTC.

This chain links TRBV9 with TRBJ2-1; D is undetermined. This CDR3 is built from 11 residues. Germline V gene lookup returns CDR1 SGDLS and CDR2 YYNGEE. Deletions cut 3 bases from V and 9 bases from J, with 7 bases between. CDR3 DNA: TGTGCCAGCAGCGCAACGGGTGAGCAGTTCTTC. Protein: CASSATGEQFF.